This TCR beta chain originates from a study of cytomegalovirus exposure and HLA in healthy donors. Looking at the study overall: A later analysis reported the approximately 120 validation repertoires used the same platform as the roughly 700 first-cohort repertoires.

This table comes from immunoSEQ multiplex PCR, and its TCRdb copy is limited to in-frame clones, with some not included. The sample carries some 140,000 clones, 75% to 90% recorded once. Germline lookup yields CDR1 SGHDT and CDR2 YYEEEE. V lost 4 bases, J lost 3 bases, and 4 bases stayed unmatched. The CDR3 loop spans 15 amino acids. In this sample, this clone turned up once. Its antigen is currently unknown. Study observations and caveats: According to a subsequent analysis, TCR clusters identified in the first cohort showed a tendency to co-occur across the 100 to 150 validation repertoires. The dataset shows that most TCR sequences were rare, while some public TCRs occurred in many donors. In vitro data verified a few CMV-associated chains as specific for CMV antigens.

Material: PBMCs. This clonotype was sampled from a woman aged 30 to 39 in good health and CMV-seropositive. This chain uses TRBV5-6 with TRBJ2-3, with 11 bases that match TRBD2. CDR3: CASSLSGGATDTQYF. The CDR3 nucleotides are TGTGCCAGCAGCCTTAGCGGGGGGGCGACAGATACGCAGTATTTT.